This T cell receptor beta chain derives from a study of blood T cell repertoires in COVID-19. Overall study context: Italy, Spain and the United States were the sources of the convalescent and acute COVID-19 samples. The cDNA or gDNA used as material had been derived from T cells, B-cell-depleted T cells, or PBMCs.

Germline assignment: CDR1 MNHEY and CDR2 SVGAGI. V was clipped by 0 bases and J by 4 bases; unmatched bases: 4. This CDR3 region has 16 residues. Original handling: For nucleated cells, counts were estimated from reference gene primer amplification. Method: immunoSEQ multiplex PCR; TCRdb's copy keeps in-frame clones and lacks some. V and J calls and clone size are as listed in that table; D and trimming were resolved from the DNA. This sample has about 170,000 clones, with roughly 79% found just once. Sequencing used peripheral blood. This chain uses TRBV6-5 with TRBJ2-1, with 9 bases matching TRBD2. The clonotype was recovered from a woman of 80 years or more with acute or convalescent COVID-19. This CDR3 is CASSYSYSGGYNEQFF. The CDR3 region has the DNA TGTGCCAGCAGTTACTCGTACAGCGGGGGGTACAATGAGCAGTTCTTC.